These 27 T cell receptor beta chains share one sample of origin, sequenced in a study of T cells expressing NK-cell markers. TCRdb re-called the 5' RACE reads, yielding one record per CDR3 amino acid sequence without DNA. The repertoire shows 550,000 to 600,000 distinct CDR3 sequences; the top ten hold approximately 4%. The sequenced sample was blood T cells: a sorted CD56 or NKG2C T cell subset, CD4+ or CD8+ T cells, or bulk PBMC T cells (not recorded which). The source of these receptors is a young man in good health.

This sequence joins TRBV11-2 and TRBJ1-1; TCRdb selects TRBD1, and the lack of DNA leaves this call unchecked. The CDR3 is 13 residues long. Germline CDR1 reads SGHAT; CDR2 reads FQNNGV. CDR3 region: CASRQGAITEAFF.

This chain joins TRBV7-2 and TRBJ2-3; TCRdb gives TRBD2 as the D gene, but with no DNA this cannot be confirmed. This CDR3 is 17 amino acids long. The germline CDR1 and CDR2 sequences are SGHTA and FQGNSA. CDR3 sequence: CASSSKTSSGMHGTQYF.

This chain connects TRBV20-1 to TRBJ1-2. Germline-derived CDR1 and CDR2 are DFQATT and SNEGSKA (reference sequence). This CDR3 comprises 11 residues. The CDR3 sequence is CSAKSEGGYTF.

This chain uses TRBV20-1 with TRBJ2-7; TCRdb names TRBD2, which stays unverified in the absence of DNA. This CDR3 contains 15 residues. The germline V gene encodes CDR1 DFQATT and CDR2 SNEGSKA (reference sequence). CDR3 residues: CSASGLAGSSYEQYF.

The rearrangement joins TRBV25-1 to TRBJ1-6; there is no DNA to check the TCRdb D call of TRBD1. The CDR3 runs to 17 residues. CDR1 is MGHDK, CDR2 SYGVNS, per germline. The CDR3 loop is CASSESSTTGGNSPLHF.

The chain combines TRBV20-1 with TRBJ2-7; the D gene TCRdb calls, TRBD2, cannot be checked with no DNA. The CDR3 covers 15 residues. Germline-derived CDR1 and CDR2 are DFQATT and SNEGSKA (reference sequence). CDR3 region: CSASPTSGTAYEQYF.

This sequence joins TRBV6-1 and TRBJ2-2; lacking DNA, the TRBD2 call made by TCRdb goes unchecked. The germline CDR1 and CDR2 sequences are MNHNS and SASEGT. The CDR3 is 16 amino acids. CDR3: CASRDRLAGGPGELFF.

The J gene is TRBJ2-1, the V gene TRBV24-1; TCRdb names TRBD1, which stays unverified in the absence of DNA. Germline CDR1 is KGHDR and CDR2 is SFDVKD. The CDR3 length is 16 residues. CDR3 residues: CATSDLSSPAHNEQFF.

The chain links TRBV12-3 or TRBV12-4 to TRBJ2-3; the D call from TCRdb, TRBD1, cannot be confirmed without DNA. The CDR3 is 17 amino acids. CDR3 amino acids: CASSLRGPWKWADTQYF.

The chain recombines TRBV6-2 or TRBV6-3 with TRBJ1-2; there is no DNA to check the TCRdb D call of TRBD1. The CDR3 length is 13 residues. The V gene's germline CDR1 is MNHEY and CDR2 SVGEGT. The CDR3 is CATWGPDNYGYTF.

This chain joins TRBV7-9 and TRBJ1-2; the TCRdb D gene call, TRBD1, has no DNA to confirm it. The length of the CDR3 is 13 residues. Germline V gene sequence: CDR1 SEHNR, CDR2 FQNEAQ (reference sequence). CDR3 protein: CASSQGAKKGYTF.

The gene calls are TRBV20-1 and TRBJ2-7; the D call of TRBD2 rests on TCRdb alone, since no DNA is present to check it. The CDR3 covers 15 residues. Germline V gene sequence: CDR1 DFQATT, CDR2 SNEGSKA (reference sequence). The CDR3 spells CSAGPSGRETYEQYF.

V is TRBV15 and J is TRBJ2-2. The CDR3 totals 14 residues. Germline V CDR1 and CDR2: LNHNV, YYDKDF (reference sequence). CDR3 region: CATSRNSGTGELFF.

The genes are TRBV9 and TRBJ2-4; the TRBD1 assignment by TCRdb is unverifiable without DNA. This CDR3 spans 13 amino acids. Germline values: CDR1 SGDLS, CDR2 YYNGEE. CDR3 region: CASSVVGTGHQYF.

V usage is TRBV20-1 and J usage is TRBJ2-3; the D call of TRBD2 rests on TCRdb alone, since no DNA is present to check it. The CDR3 length is 16 residues. Germline-derived CDR1 and CDR2 are DFQATT and SNEGSKA (reference sequence). CDR3 in amino acids: CSASPRTRRITDTQYF.

The chain couples TRBV10-3 to TRBJ2-3; TCRdb lists TRBD2, though no DNA is available to test this call. Germline CDR1 reads ENHRY; CDR2 reads SYGVKD. This CDR3 is 14 amino acids long. The CDR3 loop reads CAISERSSGDTQYF.

The rearrangement links TRBV27 to TRBJ1-1. This CDR3 contains 16 residues. The germline V gene has CDR1 MNHEY and CDR2 SMNVEV (reference sequence). CDR3: CASSFLGLGRDTEAFF.

The chain carries TRBV12-3 or TRBV12-4 and TRBJ2-7; TCRdb picks TRBD1, but there is no DNA to check that call. This CDR3 has 16 amino acids. The CDR3: CASSLAVRVRVDEQYF.

The chain joins TRBV6-6 to TRBJ2-1; TCRdb calls TRBD2, which cannot be checked without DNA. Germline CDR1 and CDR2: MNHNY and SVGAGI (reference sequence). The CDR3 covers 13 residues. The CDR3 region is CATSSGFYNEQFF.

This chain uses TRBV2 with TRBJ1-1; TCRdb's D call of TRBD1 is untestable without DNA. CDR3 length: 14 amino acids. Looked up from germline, CDR1 is SNHLY and CDR2 is FYNNEI. The CDR3 loop reads CASRGGHTNTEAFF.

This chain connects TRBV6-1 to TRBJ1-1. From germline, CDR1 is MNHNS and CDR2 SASEGT. The CDR3 covers 12 residues. CDR3 sequence reads: CASSTGMLEAFF.

CDR3 sequence reads: CASSQAGTVAYNEQFF. J is TRBJ2-1 and V is TRBV7-3; TCRdb returns TRBD1, unconfirmable since there is no DNA. Germline CDR1 reads SGHTA; CDR2 reads FQGTGA. The CDR3 sequence is 16 residues long.

This chain links TRBV24-1 with TRBJ2-1; TCRdb proposes TRBD2, but this gene call is untestable without DNA. The CDR3 loop spans 11 amino acids. The germline CDR1 and CDR2 sequences are KGHDR and SFDVKD. CDR3 sequence: CATGTSGEQFF.

The chain combines TRBV6-2 or TRBV6-3 with TRBJ2-1. Germline V gene sequence: CDR1 MNHEY, CDR2 SVGEGT. The CDR3 contains 15 residues. CDR3 region: CASSYTQFLRHEQFF.

The chain employs TRBV6-5 and TRBJ2-1; as DNA is missing, the TRBD2 call by TCRdb cannot be tested. The germline V gene has CDR1 MNHEY and CDR2 SVGAGI. This CDR3 has 17 residues. The CDR3 loop is CASSYFHPSGRLNEQFF.

This chain connects TRBV18 to TRBJ2-1; TCRdb calls TRBD2, which cannot be checked without DNA. The CDR3 runs 16 residues. Germline V gene lookup returns CDR1 KGHSH and CDR2 LQKENI. Here the CDR3 reads CASSPSGLAGPNEQFF.

The chain joins TRBV7-2 to TRBJ2-7; the TCRdb D gene call, TRBD2, has no DNA to confirm it. The CDR3 contains 15 residues. CDR1 is SGHTA and CDR2 is FQGNSA in the germline V gene. The CDR3 loop reads CASSRVLSGVGEQYF.